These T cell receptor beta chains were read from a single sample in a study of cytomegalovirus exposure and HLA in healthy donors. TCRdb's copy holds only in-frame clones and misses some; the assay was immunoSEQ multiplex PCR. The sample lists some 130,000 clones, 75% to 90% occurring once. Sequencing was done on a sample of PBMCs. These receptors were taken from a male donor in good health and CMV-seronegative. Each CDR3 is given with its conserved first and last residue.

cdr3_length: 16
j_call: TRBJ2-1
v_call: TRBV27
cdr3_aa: CASSQYPGGGYNEQFF

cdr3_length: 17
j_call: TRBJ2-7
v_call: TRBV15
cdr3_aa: CATSREELGLETYEQYF

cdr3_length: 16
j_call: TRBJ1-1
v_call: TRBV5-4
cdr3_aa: CASSLHRDWRNTEAFF

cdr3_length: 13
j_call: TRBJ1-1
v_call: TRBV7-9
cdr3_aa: CSSSPEGNTEAFF

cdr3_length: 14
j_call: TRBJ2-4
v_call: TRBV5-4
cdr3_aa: CASSLELAKNIQYF

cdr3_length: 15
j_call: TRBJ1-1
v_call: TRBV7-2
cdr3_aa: CASSPASTGNAEAFF

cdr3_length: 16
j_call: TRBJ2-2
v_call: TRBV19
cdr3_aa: CASSIKSGGYTGELFF

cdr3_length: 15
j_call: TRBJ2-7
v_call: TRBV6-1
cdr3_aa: CASSEGETGGNEQYF

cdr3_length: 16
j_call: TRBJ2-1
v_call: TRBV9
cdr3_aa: CASSHGQDHSRNEQFF

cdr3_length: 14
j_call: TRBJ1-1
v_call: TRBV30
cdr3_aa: CAWSVRRGWTEAFF

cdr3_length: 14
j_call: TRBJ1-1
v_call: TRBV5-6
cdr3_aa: CASSLAGPNTEAFF

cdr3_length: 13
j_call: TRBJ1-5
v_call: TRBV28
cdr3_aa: CASRKINGQPQHF

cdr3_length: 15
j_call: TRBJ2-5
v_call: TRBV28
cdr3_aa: CASSDTGGFQETQYF

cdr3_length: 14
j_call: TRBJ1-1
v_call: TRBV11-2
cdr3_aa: CASSLGSGVAEAFF

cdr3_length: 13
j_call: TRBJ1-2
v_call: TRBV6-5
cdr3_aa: CASSSGGLSGYTF

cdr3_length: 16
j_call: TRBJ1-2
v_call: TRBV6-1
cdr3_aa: CASSENPSGLFYGYTF

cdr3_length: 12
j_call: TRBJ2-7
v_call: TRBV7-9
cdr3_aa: CSSAESSYEQYF

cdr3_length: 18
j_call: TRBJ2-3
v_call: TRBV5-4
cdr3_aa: CASSLMTGVVPLTDTQYF

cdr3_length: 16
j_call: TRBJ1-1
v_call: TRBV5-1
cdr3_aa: CASSLRDRGVATEAFF

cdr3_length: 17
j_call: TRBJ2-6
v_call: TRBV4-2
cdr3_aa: CASSQSDGNSGANGLTF

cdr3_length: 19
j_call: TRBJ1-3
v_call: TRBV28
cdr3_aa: CASSRARDRQPFSGNTIYF

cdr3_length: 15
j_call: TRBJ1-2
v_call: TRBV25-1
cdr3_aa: CASSERGRVVRGYTF

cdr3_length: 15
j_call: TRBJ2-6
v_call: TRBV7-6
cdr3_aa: CASSTGGGGANVLTF